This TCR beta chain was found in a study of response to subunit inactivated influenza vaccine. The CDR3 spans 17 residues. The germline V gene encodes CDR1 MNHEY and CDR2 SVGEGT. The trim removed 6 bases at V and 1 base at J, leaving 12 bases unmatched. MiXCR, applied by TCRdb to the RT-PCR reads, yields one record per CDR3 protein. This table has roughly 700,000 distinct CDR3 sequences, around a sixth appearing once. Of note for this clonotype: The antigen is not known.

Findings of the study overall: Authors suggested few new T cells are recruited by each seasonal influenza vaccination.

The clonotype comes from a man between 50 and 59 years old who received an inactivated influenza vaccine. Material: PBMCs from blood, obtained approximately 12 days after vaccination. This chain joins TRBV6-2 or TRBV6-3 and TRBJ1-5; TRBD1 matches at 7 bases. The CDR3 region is CASSQPSTGRSNQPQHF. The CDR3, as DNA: TGTGCCAGCAGCCAGCCTTCGACAGGGAGGAGCAATCAGCCCCAGCATTTT.